The 28 T cell receptor beta chains given below trace back to one sample, sequenced in a study of breast tumors, draining lymph nodes, adjacent tissues (dated by TCRdb to 2016 to 2018). The lymph node samples were taken from the axillary draining lymph nodes of breast cancer patients. The library was generated by multiplex PCR. Instrument used: Illumina HiSeq 2000. TCRdb reanalyzed the raw reads on its own, using fastp at Q25 for trimming and MiXCR for clone calling, and kept in-frame beta chains. Every entry covers one CDR3 protein and lists the most common genes and DNA from its rows. Counted in this sample were 150,000 to 200,000 distinct CDR3 sequences; approximately 30% of them appeared once. Around 4.1% of the sample is held by the ten biggest clonotypes. The sample comprised axillary lymph node tissue. The receptors stem from a female donor with breast cancer. Some clones in this sample may be carry-over from other donors' samples.

About this clonotype itself: It may be a read error: a sequence one base away is much more abundant. The chain links TRBV7-8 to TRBJ2-1; D is uncertain. The germline CDR1 and CDR2 sequences are SGHVS and FQNEAQ. CDR3 size: 15 residues. The CDR3 DNA reads as TGTGCCAGCAGCTTCCTCAGCGTACCCTACAATGAGCAGCTCTTC. Translating it yields CASSFLSVPYNEQLF. The full variable domain, its missing parts supplied by reference TRBV7-8 and TRBJ2-1, is GAGVSQSPRYKVAKRGQDVALRCDPISGHVSLFWYQQALGQGPEFLTYFQNEAQLDKSGLPSDRFFAERPEGSVSTLKIQRTQQEDSAVYLCASSFLSVPYNEQLFGPGTRLTVL.

The chain recombines TRBV6-2 or TRBV6-3 with TRBJ1-2, with 7 bases that match TRBD1. The V and J ends lost 5 bases and 0 bases, in that order; junction bases with no gene match: 6. The CDR3 has 15 residues. In germline, CDR1 is MNHEY, CDR2 SVGEGT. CDR3 protein: CASSDGTATNYGYTF. The DNA of the CDR3 is TGTGCCAGCAGTGATGGGACAGCAACTAACTATGGCTACACCTTC.

This clonotype was detected only once. One end of the junction is discordant with germline, which a read error may explain. This chain connects TRBV12-3 or TRBV12-4 to TRBJ1-4; TRBD1 is a possible D gene (5 bases). The CDR3 is made up of 14 amino acids. The CDR3, as DNA: TGTGCCTGCAGTTTGACTGGGGCGAGTGAAAAACTGTTTTTT. Translating gives CACSLTGASEKLFF.

This clonotype was picked up many times. The genes are TRBV11-2 and TRBJ1-3, with D unclear. Trimming cost V 5 bases and J 3 bases, with 14 bases left between them. This CDR3 has 15 amino acids. Germline-derived CDR1 and CDR2 are SGHAT and FQNNGV. CDR3 in DNA: TGTGCCAGCAGCCTCGTACCAGGTCGTGGAAACACCATATATTTT. As protein: CASSLVPGRGNTIYF.

This clonotype was observed at least ten times. The V gene is TRBV7-6, the J gene TRBJ2-7; no firm D call. Germline-derived CDR1 and CDR2 are SGHVS and FNYEAQ. V lost 0 bases and J 4 bases, leaving 10 bases between the germline ends. This CDR3 has 14 residues. CDR3 sequence: CASSLAANGYEQYF. The CDR3, as DNA: TGTGCCAGCAGCTTAGCAGCTAACGGGTACGAGCAGTACTTC.

This clonotype was seen at least ten times. The chain links TRBV7-2 to TRBJ2-7, with a weak D call TRBD2 (5 bases). In germline, CDR1 is SGHTA, CDR2 FQGNSA. The CDR3 has 14 amino acids. Deletions cut 1 base from V and 5 bases from J, with 12 bases between. CDR3 amino acids: CASSLGVSVHEQYF. The DNA of the CDR3 is TGTGCCAGCAGCTTAGGTGTTAGCGTCCACGAGCAGTACTTC.

As regards this clonotype: A much larger clone lies one base from this, so it may be a read error. This chain connects TRBV7-9 to TRBJ2-1, with TRBD2 as a possible D gene (5 bases). Germline-derived CDR1 and CDR2 are SEHNR and FQNEAQ (reference sequence). CDR3 length: 15 residues. The V gene lost 1 base and the J gene lost 12 bases, with 19 bases spanning the gap. CDR3: CASSLDYGERTGQFF. In nucleotides, the CDR3 is TGTGCCAGCAGCTTAGATTATGGGGAGCGGACTGGGCAGTTCTTC.

There are many counts of this clonotype. This CDR3 reads CSASWTGGYNEQFF. CDR3 DNA: TGCAGTGCTAGCTGGACAGGGGGGTACAATGAGCAGTTCTTC. This chain links TRBV20-1 with TRBJ2-1; 10 nucleotides align to TRBD1. The germline CDR1 and CDR2 sequences are DFQATT and SNEGSKA (reference sequence). Unmatched junction bases numbered 3, after V lost 3 bases and J lost 4 bases. The CDR3 is 14 amino acids.

In its sample, this clonotype was seen many times. The V call is TRBV5-1, the J call TRBJ2-3, with D tentatively TRBD1 or TRBD2 (5 bases each). CDR1 is SGHRS and CDR2 is YFSETQ in the germline V gene. V was shortened by 7 bases and J by 6 bases, with 12 bases between the two germline ends. CDR3 length: 12 residues. The CDR3 spells CASAWGGDTQYF. The CDR3 nucleotides read TGCGCCAGCGCATGGGGCGGGGATACGCAGTATTTT.

The gene calls are TRBV27 and TRBJ2-1; no reliable D call. Trimming pared 7 bases from V and 0 bases from J, leaving 16 bases between. This CDR3 region has 16 residues. Looked up from germline, CDR1 is MNHEY and CDR2 is SMNVEV (reference sequence). In nucleotides, the CDR3 is TGTGCCAGCAACCCCCTCCACCGGAGCTCCTACAATGAGCAGTTCTTC. Translated: CASNPLHRSSYNEQFF.

This clonotype was seen ten or more times. The gene calls are TRBV5-1 and TRBJ2-1, with D maybe TRBD1 (6 bases). The CDR3 contains 15 residues. The V and J ends lost 0 bases and 4 bases respectively, with 11 bases between them. Germline V lookup: CDR1 SGHRS, CDR2 YFSETQ. CDR3 in amino acids: CASSLDVTGYNEQFF. The CDR3 DNA reads as TGCGCCAGCAGCTTGGATGTGACAGGATACAATGAGCAGTTCTTC.

This clonotype has at least ten counts. The V and J genes are TRBV6-5 and TRBJ2-7; 8 nucleotides align to TRBD1. The V gene's germline CDR1 is MNHEY and CDR2 SVGAGI. The V and J ends lost 6 bases and 4 bases, in that order; junction bases with no gene match: 8. This CDR3 region has 14 residues. The CDR3 DNA reads as TGTGCCAGCAGGCCGAGGACAGGGAGTTACGAGCAGTACTTC. Its translation is CASRPRTGSYEQYF.

This clonotype was counted many times. This sequence joins TRBV29-1 and TRBJ1-2; D perhaps matches TRBD1 (5 bases). Per germline, CDR1 SQVTM and CDR2 ANQGSEA. The CDR3 covers 14 residues. V shed 7 bases and J shed 4 bases, with 19 bases lying between them. CDR3 DNA sequence: TGCAGCGACGAGACCAAGGGGTTAAGCTATGGCTACACCTTC. Encoded protein: CSDETKGLSYGYTF.

The chain carries TRBV28 and TRBJ2-5; 9 bases map to TRBD2. V dropped 1 base and J dropped 0; count of bases not matched to a gene: 21. Germline V gene sequence: CDR1 MDHEN, CDR2 SYDVKM. The CDR3 has 22 residues. The CDR3 region is CASSLSKLLAGLGGRDQETQYF. Written as DNA, the CDR3 is TGTGCCAGCAGTTTATCCAAACTTCTAGCGGGGCTCGGGGGCCGTGACCAAGAGACCCAGTACTTC.

A note on this clonotype: A much larger clone sits a single nucleotide away, making a read error possible. The chain has TRBV7-8 and TRBJ2-1; the match to TRBD2 covers 12 bases. CDR1 and CDR2 from the germline V gene are SGHVS and FQNEAQ. The CDR3 totals 17 residues. The chain's CDR3 is CASSLSTSGGFYNQQFF. Written as DNA, the CDR3 is TGTGCCAGCAGCTTGTCGACTAGCGGGGGATTCTACAATCAGCAGTTCTTC.

This clonotype was seen many times. This rearrangement joins TRBV6-6 to TRBJ1-2; possible D gene TRBD1, 5 bases. Germline loops: CDR1 MNHNY, CDR2 SVGAGI (reference sequence). This CDR3 region has 14 residues. V was trimmed by 10 bases and J by 8 bases, leaving 23 bases between them. The CDR3 DNA sequence: TGTGCCACATTTGCCGAGACAGAGGCAGCGGGCTACACCTTC. Protein sequence: CATFAETEAAGYTF.

Concerning this clonotype: This sequence may be a read error, since a much larger clone differs from it by one base. This chain uses TRBV6-6 with TRBJ2-7, with D hard to call. Germline-derived CDR1 and CDR2 are MNHNY and SVGAGI (reference sequence). CDR3 size: 13 residues. The CDR3 sequence: CAHAHYSSYEQYF. DNA for the CDR3: TGTGCTCACGCGCACTATAGCTCCTACGAGCAGTACTTC.

Note on this clonotype: One end of the junction does not line up with germline, which may come from a read error. The chain couples TRBV7-9 to TRBJ1-4; unclear D gene. The CDR3 covers 13 residues. Germline-derived CDR1 and CDR2 are SEHNR and FQNEAQ (reference sequence). As DNA, the CDR3 is TGTGCCAGCAGTTTAGCGGGGAGTGAAAAACTGTTTTTT. It encodes CASSLAGSEKLFF.

CDR3 DNA: TGTGCCAGCAGTCCGGGACTAGTCATCGGGGAGCTGTTTTTT. Residues: CASSPGLVIGELFF. The gene calls are TRBV6-6 and TRBJ2-2; 8 bases fit TRBD2. Germline V gene lookup returns CDR1 MNHNY and CDR2 SVGAGI (reference sequence). The CDR3 runs to 14 residues. Losses at the gene ends were 5 bases for V and 7 bases for J; bases not matched to a gene: 6.

The V call is TRBV14, the J call TRBJ1-1; D unresolved. The germline V and J ends were trimmed by 0 bases and 11 bases, with 10 bases remaining between them. CDR3 size: 12 residues. In germline, CDR1 is SGHDN, CDR2 FVKESK. Here the CDR3 reads CASSQDRSPAFF. CDR3 coding DNA: TGTGCCAGCAGCCAAGATCGTTCCCCCGCTTTCTTT.

CDR3 amino acids: CSVGDGGRDGYTF. For the CDR3, the DNA is TGCAGCGTAGGGGACGGGGGAAGGGATGGCTACACCTTC. The V and J genes are TRBV29-1 and TRBJ1-2; perhaps TRBD1 as D (5 bases). The CDR3 is 13 amino acids. The V gene's germline CDR1 is SQVTM and CDR2 ANQGSEA. Trimming removed 6 bases at V and 6 bases at J, with 17 bases between.

In regard to this clonotype: Because the CDR3 is missing its conserved closing phenylalanine or tryptophan, this is likely a read error. The rearrangement uses TRBV18 and TRBJ1-2, with a weak D call TRBD1 (5 bases). Germline lookup yields CDR1 KGHSH and CDR2 LQKENI. The CDR3 consists of 16 residues. The CDR3: CASSLTGGSADYGYTS. The CDR3 DNA sequence: TGTGCTAGCTCACTTACTGGGGGTTCGGCGGACTATGGCTACACCTCC.

There are many counts of this clonotype. V and J are TRBV2 and TRBJ2-3; tentatively, D is TRBD1 (5 bases). CDR1 is SNHLY, CDR2 FYNNEI, per germline. Trimming cost V 0 bases and J 0 bases, with 13 bases left between them. CDR3 length: 17 amino acids. Written as DNA, the CDR3 is TGTGCCAGCAGTGAAGCGCTTCGGCAGGGTAGCACAGATACGCAGTATTTT. Translating it yields CASSEALRQGSTDTQYF.

The chain joins TRBV7-8 to TRBJ1-6; D not certain. Germline V gives CDR1 SGHVS, CDR2 FQNEAQ. V was cut by 5 bases and J by 7 bases, with 18 bases left in between. This CDR3 contains 16 residues. The CDR3 DNA sequence: TGTGCCAGCAGCACCACCGGGTGGGTGGGAAATTCACCCCTCCACTTT. It yields the protein CASSTTGWVGNSPLHF.

This clonotype was seen repeatedly, ten times or more. The chain joins TRBV5-1 to TRBJ1-3, with D possibly TRBD1 on 5 matching bases. The ends were cut back, 4 bases at V and 7 bases at J, with 15 bases in the middle. The CDR3 consists of 14 residues. Germline values: CDR1 SGHRS, CDR2 YFSETQ. Here the CDR3 DNA reads TGCGCCAGCAGCCTGAAGGACATAGGCAACACCATATATTTT. Its protein is CASSLKDIGNTIYF.

This clonotype has just one count. Germline and junction disagree at one end, which may indicate a read error. This chain links TRBV29-1 with TRBJ2-6; D remains ambiguous. Germline V CDR1 and CDR2: SQVTM, ANQGSEA. The CDR3 is 11 residues long. The CDR3 protein is CSVEGTDTEAF. CDR3 DNA sequence: TGCAGCGTTGAAGGTACAGACACTGAAGCTTTC.

The gene calls are TRBV2 and TRBJ2-5, with 8 bases matching TRBD1. The CDR3 contains 14 residues. Losses at the gene ends were 8 bases for V and 5 bases for J; bases not matched to a gene: 10. The germline gives CDR1 SNHLY, CDR2 FYNNEI. DNA for the CDR3: TGTGCCAGCCGGACAGGGTCCAGCGGGGAGACCCAGTACTTC. This encodes CASRTGSSGETQYF. The variable domain in full, completed from reference TRBV2 and TRBJ2-5, reads EPEVTQTPSHQVTQMGQEVILRCVPISNHLYFYWYRQILGQKVEFLVSFYNNEISEKSEIFDDQFSVERPDGSNFTLKIRSTKLEDSAMYFCASRTGSSGETQYFGPGTRLLVL.

At least ten counts were recorded for this clonotype. The chain uses TRBV7-9 and TRBJ2-3, with 8 bases fitting TRBD1. The CDR3 covers 15 residues. Trimming took 11 bases from V and 5 from J; bases not matched to a gene: 15. Germline V gene sequence: CDR1 SEHNR, CDR2 FQNEAQ (reference sequence). CDR3 DNA: TGTGCCCTCCGGGGAACGGGACAGGCGTTAGATACGCAGTATTTT. It codes for CALRGTGQALDTQYF.